These T cell receptor beta chains were read from a single sample in a study of cytomegalovirus exposure and HLA in healthy donors. Some clones are missing from TCRdb's copy, which holds only in-frame ones; the method was immunoSEQ multiplex PCR. The table records 200,000 or so clones, 84% of them present only once. The sequencing input was PBMCs. These receptors came from a man aged 18 to 29 in good health and CMV-seropositive. Both conserved end residues are part of each CDR3. Each record gives: J gene, clone size, D gene, V gene, CDR3 protein, CDR3 DNA. D genes are given only for firm matches. Rows may omit the clone size; those that give it use once, few, many or a size class.

TRBJ1-4 | . | TRBD1 | TRBV5-6 | CASSLAPPGQPNEKLFF | TGTGCCAGCAGCTTGGCCCCTCCGGGACAGCCTAATGAAAAACTGTTTTTT
TRBJ2-5 | . | TRBD2 | TRBV7-9 | CASSPSAKTSGSQETQYF | TGTGCCAGCAGCCCGAGCGCAAAAACTAGCGGAAGCCAAGAGACCCAGTACTTC
TRBJ2-7 | . | TRBD2 | TRBV28 | CASREGTTSEQYF | TGTGCCAGCAGGGAGGGGACTACGAGTGAGCAGTACTTC
TRBJ2-5 | once | TRBD2 | TRBV2 | CASLSTQGGETQYF | TGTGCCAGCCTCAGCACCCAGGGAGGGGAGACCCAGTACTTC
TRBJ1-4 | . | TRBD1 | TRBV30 | CAWSPSRTGIDEKLFF | TGTGCCTGGAGTCCCAGCCGGACAGGGATAGATGAAAAACTGTTTTTT
TRBJ1-1 | . | TRBD1 | TRBV5-1 | CASRPGQGSWDTEAFF | TGCGCCAGCCGACCGGGACAGGGCTCGTGGGACACTGAAGCTTTCTTT
TRBJ2-1 | . | TRBD2 | TRBV9 | CASSARRTSGYNEQFF | TGTGCCAGCAGCGCGCGGAGGACTAGCGGGTACAATGAGCAGTTCTTC
TRBJ2-2 | . | TRBD2 | TRBV5-1 | CASSLTGLVSAGELFF | TGCGCCAGCAGCTTGACTGGACTAGTCTCAGCCGGGGAGCTGTTTTTT
TRBJ1-3 | . | TRBD1 | TRBV4-1 | CASANYRGSGNTIYF | TGCGCCAGTGCAAACTACAGGGGCTCTGGAAACACCATATATTTT
TRBJ2-6 | . | . | TRBV27 | CASSLDSRSGANVLTF | TGTGCCAGCAGCCTTGACAGCCGCTCTGGGGCCAACGTCCTGACTTTC
TRBJ2-7 | . | TRBD1 | TRBV6-5 | CASRVGQGSYEQYF | TGTGCCAGCAGGGTCGGACAGGGATCCTACGAGCAGTACTTC
TRBJ2-7 | . | . | TRBV28 | CASSFGGKGQQYF | TGTGCCAGCAGTTTCGGCGGGAAAGGTCAGCAGTACTTC
TRBJ1-5 | large | . | TRBV30 | CAWSSRGIAGQPQHF | TGTGCCTGGAGTTCCCGCGGGATAGCGGGTCAGCCCCAGCATTTT
TRBJ1-4 | . | . | TRBV29-1 | CSARGGGEKLFF | TGCAGCGCCCGGGGGGGAGGTGAAAAACTGTTTTTT
TRBJ2-2 | . | TRBD1 | TRBV11-2 | CASSPGTGLNTGELFF | TGTGCCAGCAGCCCGGGGACAGGGCTAAACACCGGGGAGCTGTTTTTT
TRBJ1-3 | . | . | TRBV5-6 | CASSSWGGESGNTIYF | TGTGCCAGCAGCTCCTGGGGAGGGGAATCTGGAAACACCATATATTTT
TRBJ2-1 | once | TRBD2 | TRBV11-3 | CASSPRLAGVENEQFF | TGTGCCAGCAGCCCGAGACTAGCGGGAGTAGAAAATGAGCAGTTCTTC
TRBJ2-7 | . | . | TRBV19 | CASRGQGSSYEQYF | TGTGCCAGTAGAGGTCAGGGAAGCTCCTACGAGCAGTACTTC